The 18 T cell receptor beta chains below come from one sample, sequenced in a study of blood T cell repertoires in COVID-19. TCRdb's copy holds only in-frame clones and misses some; the assay was immunoSEQ multiplex PCR. The table lists about 210,000 clones, 89% of them singletons. Sequencing used peripheral blood. The receptor source for this set is a woman aged 40 to 55 with acute or convalescent COVID-19.

The chain couples TRBV11-2 to TRBJ1-2; 7 positions match TRBD1. CDR1 and CDR2 (germline): SGHAT, FQNNGV. The CDR3 totals 15 residues. J was trimmed by 3 bases and V by 5 bases; bases with no gene match: 9. CDR3 DNA sequence: TGTGCCAGCAGCCCCGACAGGGCTGGGGACTATGGCTACACCTTC. It encodes CASSPDRAGDYGYTF.

The chain employs TRBV11-2 and TRBJ1-3; 8 positions match TRBD1. The junction had 17 bases not matched to a gene; V was cut back by 5 bases and J by 2 bases. CDR1 SGHAT and CDR2 FQNNGV come from the germline V gene. CDR3 length equals 19 residues. The CDR3 DNA sequence: TGTGCCAGCAGCAAAGGACAGGGTACGGCAAGGCGCGCTGGAAACACCATATATTTT. Its protein is CASSKGQGTARRAGNTIYF.

The genes are TRBV18 and TRBJ1-1; TRBD1 matches at 9 bases. Germline assignment: CDR1 KGHSH and CDR2 LQKENI. CDR3 size: 15 residues. J gave up 1 base and V 0 bases, and 0 bases lay outside the gene matches. The CDR3 nucleotides read TGTGCCAGCTCACCACCGGGACAGGGGAACACTGAAGCTTTCTTT. The encoded protein is CASSPPGQGNTEAFF.

This clone appeared once. The gene calls are TRBV30 and TRBJ1-2, with TRBD1 identical over 11 bases. Germline CDR1 and CDR2: GTSNPN and SVGIG (reference sequence). The CDR3 runs to 13 residues. V gave up 8 bases and J gave up 3 bases; unmatched junction bases: 5. In DNA form, the CDR3 reads TGTGCCGGGACAGGGGGAGTAGACTATGGCTACACCTTC. This codes for CAGTGGVDYGYTF. The full variable domain, in which reference TRBV30 and TRBJ1-2 provide the parts outside the CDR3, is SQTIHQWPATLVQPVGSPLSLECTVEGTSNPNLYWYRQAAGRGLQLLFYSVGIGQISSEVPQNLSASRPQDRQFILSSKKLLLSDSGFYLCAGTGGVDYGYTFGSGTRLTVV.

CDR3 sequence: CASRPTGATNEKLFF. The CDR3 region has the DNA TGTGCCAGCAGACCCACCGGTGCAACTAATGAAAAACTGTTTTTT. The J gene is TRBJ1-4, the V gene TRBV27; D gene unclear. Germline values: CDR1 MNHEY, CDR2 SMNVEV (reference sequence). The CDR3 has 15 amino acids. The ends were cut back, 6 bases at V and 0 bases at J, with 11 bases in the middle.

The rearrangement links TRBV3-1 (or the pseudogene TRBV3-2) to TRBJ1-2; 7 bases line up with TRBD1. Unmatched junction bases numbered 8, after V lost 3 bases and J lost 13 bases. The germline gives CDR1 LGHDT, CDR2 YNNKEL (reference sequence). CDR3 length equals 12 residues. The CDR3, as DNA: TGTGCCAGCAGCCATAACCAGGGGGTGGGCACCTTC. Protein: CASSHNQGVGTF.

This chain links TRBV6-1 with TRBJ1-5; D might be TRBD1 (6 bases). Trimming took 2 bases from V and 0 from J, leaving 23 bases between them. CDR1 MNHNS and CDR2 SASEGT come from the germline V gene. The CDR3 consists of 20 residues. CDR3 residues: CASSEFMGAGKWNSNQPQHF. Here the CDR3 DNA reads TGTGCCAGCAGTGAATTTATGGGGGCAGGGAAGTGGAATAGCAATCAGCCCCAGCATTTT.

This rearrangement joins TRBV29-1 to TRBJ1-2; unclear D gene. Germline V gene lookup returns CDR1 SQVTM and CDR2 ANQGSEA. This CDR3 has 13 residues. The V end lost 3 bases, the J end lost 5 bases, and 13 bases lay between the germline ends. DNA for the CDR3: TGCAGCGTTGAGAACTCCTGGAGTTATGGCTACACCTTC. This translates into CSVENSWSYGYTF. Variable domain in full (rest from reference TRBV29-1 and TRBJ1-2): SAVISQKPSRDICQRGTSLTIQCQVDSQVTMMFWYRQQPGQSLTLIATANQGSEATYESGFVIDKFPISRPNLTFSTLTVSNMSPEDSSIYLCSVENSWSYGYTFGSGTRLTVV.

The chain couples TRBV9 to TRBJ2-6; D is perhaps TRBD1 (6 bases). CDR1 SGDLS and CDR2 YYNGEE come from the germline V gene. The CDR3 extends over 16 amino acids. V gave up 4 bases and J gave up 2 bases, with 13 bases separating them. In DNA form, the CDR3 reads TGTGCCAGCAGCAATTACAGGGTTACTGGGGCCAACGTCCTGACTTTC. Encoded protein: CASSNYRVTGANVLTF.

As for this clone: Other DNA sequences of this sample code for an identical CDR3. V and J are TRBV5-1 and TRBJ2-3; the D is unclear. V lost 2 bases and J 1 base, leaving 11 bases between the germline ends. Germline loops: CDR1 SGHRS, CDR2 YFSETQ. CDR3 length: 15 amino acids. CDR3 sequence (DNA): TGCGCCAGCAGCTTTTCCGGAGATCGCACAGATACGCAGTATTTT. Translating it yields CASSFSGDRTDTQYF. Full variable domain (remainder filled in from reference TRBV5-1 and TRBJ2-3): KAGVTQTPRYLIKTRGQQVTLSCSPISGHRSVSWYQQTPGQGLQFLFEYFSETQRNKGNFPGRFSGRQFSNSRSEMNVSTLELGDSALYLCASSFSGDRTDTQYFGPGTRLTVL.

The chain has TRBV10-1 and TRBJ1-5, with 7 bases that match TRBD1. The V segment lost 6 bases and the J segment 2 bases; nucleotides outside the gene matches: 4. Germline V lookup: CDR1 WNHNN, CDR2 SYGVQD (reference sequence). The CDR3 runs 14 residues. This CDR3 is CASSSGTGNQPQHF. CDR3 DNA sequence: TGCGCCAGCAGCTCCGGGACAGGCAATCAGCCCCAGCATTTT.

The chain links TRBV27 to TRBJ1-1; D gene ambiguous. The CDR3 has 17 amino acids. CDR1 and CDR2 from the germline V gene are MNHEY and SMNVEV (reference sequence). Between the trimmed V and J ends, which lost 5 bases and 0 bases, there was a span of 19 bases. The CDR3 DNA follows: TGTGCCAGCAGTCCATTGGGCTTAACAGTCATGAACACTGAAGCTTTCTTT. Protein: CASSPLGLTVMNTEAFF.

V is TRBV7-2 and J is TRBJ1-1, with 9 positions matching TRBD1. CDR3 length: 15 residues. Per germline, CDR1 SGHTA and CDR2 FQGNSA. The V and J ends lost 2 bases and 2 bases, in that order; junction bases with no gene match: 3. Here the CDR3 DNA reads TGTGCCAGCAGCTTAAGGGGACAGGGAAACACTGAAGCTTTCTTT. This sequence encodes CASSLRGQGNTEAFF. The full variable domain, its missing parts supplied by reference TRBV7-2 and TRBJ1-1, is GAGVSQSPSNKVTEKGKDVELRCDPISGHTALYWYRQSLGQGLEFLIYFQGNSAPDKSGLPSDRFSAERTGGSVSTLTIQRTQQEDSAVYLCASSLRGQGNTEAFFGQGTRLTVV.

CDR3 amino acids: CASRRLATGLDEQFF. CDR3 DNA sequence: TGTGCCAGCCGACGGTTAGCCACTGGCCTCGATGAGCAGTTCTTC. This chain links TRBV2 with TRBJ2-1; D call uncertain. Germline loops: CDR1 SNHLY, CDR2 FYNNEI. This CDR3 spans 15 amino acids. V lost 8 bases and J 8 bases, leaving 22 bases between the germline ends.

This clone has a single count. The V and J genes are TRBV30 and TRBJ2-7; a weak D match, TRBD1 (6 bases). Per the germline V gene, CDR1 is GTSNPN and CDR2 is SVGIG (reference sequence). The CDR3 sequence is 13 residues long. Trimming took off 0 bases at V and 1 base at J, with 7 bases between the two ends. The CDR3 is CAWSVGGSYEQYV. The CDR3 DNA is TGTGCCTGGAGTGTAGGGGGATCCTACGAGCAGTACGTC.

The chain carries TRBV11-2 and TRBJ1-4, with 8 bases identical to TRBD1. This CDR3 has 14 amino acids. Germline CDR1 reads SGHAT; CDR2 reads FQNNGV. V lost 6 bases and J lost 14; bases outside the gene matches: 14. The CDR3 spells CASRSGTGPHLLFF. CDR3 in DNA: TGTGCCAGCAGGTCCGGGACAGGCCCGCACTTGCTGTTTTTT. Supplemented by reference TRBV11-2 and TRBJ1-4, the full variable domain reads EAGVAQSPRYKIIEKRQSVAFWCNPISGHATLYWYQQILGQGPKLLIQFQNNGVVDDSQLPKDRFSAERLKGVDSTLKIQPAKLEDSAVYLCASRSGTGPHLLFFGSGTQLSVL.

V usage is TRBV4-2 and J usage is TRBJ2-2; 8 positions agree with TRBD1. V dropped 1 base and J dropped 7; count of bases not matched to a gene: 8. Germline V gene sequence: CDR1 LGHNA, CDR2 YNFKEQ. The CDR3 consists of 16 residues. The CDR3: CASSQADRDHGGELFF. The CDR3 bases are TGTGCCAGCAGCCAAGCGGACAGGGATCATGGCGGGGAGCTGTTTTTT.

The chain is built from TRBV21-1 and TRBJ2-7; the table's D call, TRBD1, was not checked against the DNA. TRBV21-1 is labeled a pseudogene. CDR3 length equals 16 residues. The CDR3: CASNPPRLRGFDEQYV. In nucleotides, the CDR3 is TGTGCCAGCAACCCTCCTCGACTTAGGGGGTTTGACGAGCAGTACGTC.